The 28 T cell receptor beta chains below were found in one sample sequenced in a study of blood T cell repertoires in COVID-19. The data were produced by immunoSEQ multiplex PCR, yet TCRdb's version contains in-frame clones alone and is incomplete. The repertoire consists of some 500,000 clones, with approximately 87% occurring once and the leading ten covering approximately 1.8%. Sequenced input: PBMCs or T cells enriched from blood (not recorded which). Receptors originate from a woman in her thirties or forties who had recovered from COVID-19.

This clone came up once. For the CDR3, the DNA is TGTGCCAGCAGCACCCGTCGGGACAGGGGCTACTCCTACAATGAGCAGTTCTTC. Protein sequence: CASSTRRDRGYSYNEQFF. The chain joins TRBV11-3 to TRBJ2-1; 10 nucleotides align to TRBD1. CDR1 is SGHNT, CDR2 YENEEA, per germline. V shed 5 bases and J 0 bases; nucleotides not matched to a gene: 10. This CDR3 contains 18 residues.

This chain links TRBV14 with TRBJ2-7; 11 bases match TRBD2. Germline CDR1 is SGHDN and CDR2 is FVKESK. J gave up 2 bases and V 6 bases, and 6 bases lay outside the gene matches. The CDR3 length is 15 residues. The CDR3 DNA sequence: TGTGCCAGCAGTCCTAGACTAGCGGGGACCTACGAGCAGTACTTC. It translates to CASSPRLAGTYEQYF.

This chain uses TRBV29-1 with TRBJ1-2; D unclear. Germline-derived CDR1 and CDR2 are SQVTM and ANQGSEA. V lost 3 bases and J lost 5, with 13 bases in between. The length of the CDR3 is 13 residues. This chain's CDR3 is CSVETIGFYGYTF. The CDR3, as DNA: TGCAGCGTTGAGACTATTGGGTTTTATGGCTACACCTTC.

The chain joins TRBV4-2 to TRBJ1-1; D is unclear. V was pared by 1 base and J by 11 bases, with 14 bases between. CDR3 length equals 13 residues. CDR1 is LGHNA, CDR2 YNFKEQ, per germline. The CDR3: CASSQGSGVGAFF. The CDR3 region has the DNA TGTGCCAGCAGCCAAGGGTCCGGGGTTGGGGCTTTCTTT.

The J gene is TRBJ2-5, the V gene TRBV3-1 (or the pseudogene TRBV3-2); the match to TRBD1 covers 10 bases. Germline lookup yields CDR1 LGHDT and CDR2 YNNKEL (reference sequence). J gave up 7 bases and V 0 bases, and 5 bases lay outside the gene matches. This CDR3 has 15 residues. This CDR3 is CASSQEDRGLGTQYF. The DNA for the CDR3 is TGTGCCAGCAGCCAAGAGGACAGGGGGTTAGGGACCCAGTACTTC.

This clone was observed a few times. This chain links TRBV30 with TRBJ1-1; TRBD1 matches at 9 bases. J lost 0 bases, V lost 7 bases, and 3 bases had no gene match. This CDR3 spans 13 amino acids. Germline V CDR1 and CDR2: GTSNPN, SVGIG (reference sequence). The CDR3 here is CAFNRGLNTEAFF. The CDR3 nucleotides read TGTGCCTTTAACAGGGGGCTGAACACTGAAGCTTTCTTT. The variable domain in full, with the rest retrieved from reference TRBV30 and TRBJ1-1, is SQTIHQWPATLVQPVGSPLSLECTVEGTSNPNLYWYRQAAGRGLQLLFYSVGIGQISSEVPQNLSASRPQDRQFILSSKKLLLSDSGFYLCAFNRGLNTEAFFGQGTRLTVV.

J is TRBJ1-2 and V is TRBV5-1; 7 bases line up with TRBD1. Germline V gene lookup returns CDR1 SGHRS and CDR2 YFSETQ. Trimming at V came to 4 bases and at J to 4 bases, leaving 7 bases not matched to a gene. CDR3 length: 14 amino acids. The chain's CDR3 is CASSLQQGSYGYTF. The DNA of the CDR3 is TGCGCCAGCAGCCTACAACAGGGGAGCTATGGCTACACCTTC.

The V call is TRBV7-2, the J call TRBJ2-7, with 7 bases lining up with TRBD1. J gave up 3 bases and V 5 bases, and 7 bases lay outside the gene matches. In germline, CDR1 is SGHTA, CDR2 FQGNSA. The CDR3 has 14 residues. CDR3 nucleotides: TGTGCCAGCAGCCCATCAAGACAGGGCTACGAGCAGTACTTC. Protein sequence: CASSPSRQGYEQYF.

The CDR3 bases are TGTGCCAGCAGTAGAACAGGGCCGCAGTACTTC. Amino acid sequence: CASSRTGPQYF. The V call is TRBV12-3 or TRBV12-4, the J call TRBJ2-7; D is possibly TRBD1 (6 bases). This CDR3 is built from 11 residues. V was clipped by 5 bases and J by 9 bases, with 11 bases between them.

V usage is TRBV29-1 and J usage is TRBJ1-5, with D possibly being TRBD1 (5 bases). CDR1 is SQVTM, CDR2 ANQGSEA, per germline. The V and J ends lost 4 bases and 5 bases respectively, with 12 bases between them. This CDR3 is 13 amino acids long. The CDR3 loop reads CSVVGGGDQPQHF. The CDR3 bases are TGCAGCGTTGTAGGCGGGGGGGATCAGCCCCAGCATTTT.

The chain links TRBV28 to TRBJ2-6; 9 bases are shared with TRBD1. The trim removed 9 bases at V and 2 bases at J, leaving 11 bases unmatched. The CDR3 runs to 17 residues. CDR1 MDHEN and CDR2 SYDVKM come from the germline V gene. DNA of the CDR3: TGTGCCAGTTTGACCGGGACAGGGCTTCCTGGGGCCAACGTCCTGACTTTC. Its protein product is CASLTGTGLPGANVLTF.

About this clone itself: This sample includes further DNA sequences coding for the same CDR3. J is TRBJ1-2 and V is TRBV3-1 (or the pseudogene TRBV3-2); D unclear. Germline V gene sequence: CDR1 LGHDT, CDR2 YNNKEL (reference sequence). With 1 base removed from V and 5 bases from J, the gap between germline ends came to 8 bases. The CDR3 has 13 residues. The CDR3 DNA is TGTGCCAGCAGCCAAGGAGGAGGGTATGGCTACACCTTC. Its translation is CASSQGGGYGYTF.

V usage is TRBV7-2 and J usage is TRBJ2-7, with 9 positions matching TRBD2. This CDR3 has 15 amino acids. Germline assignment: CDR1 SGHTA and CDR2 FQGNSA. V gave up 0 bases and J gave up 4 bases; unmatched junction bases: 4. DNA of the CDR3: TGTGCCAGCAGCTTAGCAGGCGGGAGGGGTTACGAGCAGTACTTC. Translating gives CASSLAGGRGYEQYF. Drawing the rest from reference TRBV7-2 and TRBJ2-7, the complete variable domain is GAGVSQSPSNKVTEKGKDVELRCDPISGHTALYWYRQSLGQGLEFLIYFQGNSAPDKSGLPSDRFSAERTGGSVSTLTIQRTQQEDSAVYLCASSLAGGRGYEQYFGPGTRLTVT.

This chain connects TRBV15 to TRBJ2-3, with 12 bases that match TRBD2. Per the germline V gene, CDR1 is LNHNV and CDR2 is YYDKDF (reference sequence). The CDR3 has 17 residues. The junction had 10 bases not matched to a gene; V was cut back by 2 bases and J by 7 bases. The CDR3 loop reads CATSRNTTSGRGYTQYF. The DNA of the CDR3 is TGTGCCACCAGCAGAAATACGACTAGCGGGAGAGGGTATACGCAGTATTTT.

This rearrangement joins TRBV28 to TRBJ1-4, with 8 bases identical to TRBD1. The ends lost 4 bases at V and 4 bases at J; junction bases unmatched: 11. The CDR3 runs 17 residues. CDR1 and CDR2 (germline): MDHEN, SYDVKM. The CDR3 DNA sequence: TGTGCCAGCAGTTCTTCCCAGGGGGCGCGGGGTAATGAAAAACTGTTTTTT. It translates to CASSSSQGARGNEKLFF.

This clone was counted only a few times. The chain links TRBV4-1 to TRBJ2-7; the D gene is possibly TRBD1 (6 bases). Germline CDR1 reads MGHRA; CDR2 reads YSYEKL. The CDR3 totals 13 residues. The V end lost 4 bases, the J end lost 2 bases, and 9 bases lay between the germline ends. This chain's CDR3 is CASSRRDTYEQYF. Written as DNA, the CDR3 is TGCGCCAGCAGCCGTCGGGACACCTACGAGCAGTACTTC.

The genes are TRBV5-6 and TRBJ2-3; 9 bases fit TRBD2. Germline assignment: CDR1 SGHDT and CDR2 YYEEEE. CDR3 length: 15 amino acids. The ends lost 1 base at V and 4 bases at J; junction bases unmatched: 4. The CDR3 sequence is CASSLRSGSADTQYF. The CDR3 DNA is TGTGCCAGCAGCTTGCGTAGCGGGAGTGCAGATACGCAGTATTTT.

This clone was picked up one time. As DNA, the CDR3 is TGCGCCAGCAAGGACGGACAGGGGCCAAGTTCACCCCTCCACTTT. It encodes CASKDGQGPSSPLHF. The rearrangement links TRBV5-1 to TRBJ1-6; 9 nucleotides align to TRBD1. V lost 6 bases and J lost 9; bases outside the gene matches: 10. CDR3 size: 15 residues. From germline, CDR1 is SGHRS and CDR2 YFSETQ. Complete variable domain (other parts from reference TRBV5-1 and TRBJ1-6): KAGVTQTPRYLIKTRGQQVTLSCSPISGHRSVSWYQQTPGQGLQFLFEYFSETQRNKGNFPGRFSGRQFSNSRSEMNVSTLELGDSALYLCASKDGQGPSSPLHFGNGTRLTVT.

The genes are TRBV19 and TRBJ1-1; TRBD1 matches at 10 bases. The CDR3 sequence is 16 residues long. Looked up from germline, CDR1 is LNHDA and CDR2 is SQIVND (reference sequence). The junction had 15 bases not matched to a gene; V was cut back by 9 bases and J by 5 bases. CDR3 sequence reads: CASLDRQGASRTEAFF. The CDR3 DNA is TGTGCCAGCCTAGATCGACAGGGGGCTAGTAGGACTGAAGCTTTCTTT.

This sequence joins TRBV19 and TRBJ1-3, with 11 positions matching TRBD1. Germline CDR1 is LNHDA and CDR2 is SQIVND (reference sequence). V was pared by 2 bases and J by 5 bases, with 2 bases of the junction left unmatched. The CDR3 consists of 15 residues. CDR3 DNA sequence: TGTGCCAGTAGTATAATGGACAGGGGGCGAAACACCATATATTTT. Its protein product is CASSIMDRGRNTIYF.

The chain joins TRBV28 to TRBJ1-3; D not resolved. Germline CDR1 is MDHEN and CDR2 is SYDVKM. The length of the CDR3 is 13 residues. V was cut by 7 bases and J by 2 bases, with 9 bases left in between. CDR3 bases: TGTGCCAGCATCCACAGTACTGGAAACACCATATATTTT. It codes for CASIHSTGNTIYF.

V and J are TRBV7-9 and TRBJ2-1; 7 bases line up with TRBD1. CDR3 length: 15 residues. Losses at the gene ends were 5 bases for V and 4 bases for J; bases not matched to a gene: 8. Germline-derived CDR1 and CDR2 are SEHNR and FQNEAQ (reference sequence). The CDR3 here is CASSPGTDQYNEQFF. The CDR3 region has the DNA TGTGCCAGCAGCCCTGGGACAGACCAGTACAATGAGCAGTTCTTC.

The chain uses TRBV7-9 and TRBJ1-4; D uncertain. Germline loops: CDR1 SEHNR, CDR2 FQNEAQ (reference sequence). The CDR3 length is 11 residues. Trimming pared 1 base from V and 12 bases from J, leaving 6 bases between. CDR3 nucleotides: TGTGCCAGCAGCTTAGGTCCTGAACTGTTTTTT. This gives the protein CASSLGPELFF.

This clone came up once. The rearrangement joins TRBV27 to TRBJ2-1; the match to TRBD2 covers 12 bases. From germline, CDR1 is MNHEY and CDR2 SMNVEV (reference sequence). V shed 4 bases, J shed 9 bases, and the junction held 16 bases outside the gene matches. The CDR3 covers 18 residues. The CDR3 here is CASSSIGWLTSGSGEQFF. The DNA for the CDR3 is TGTGCCAGCAGTTCTATTGGCTGGTTGACTAGCGGGAGCGGTGAGCAGTTCTTC.

The gene calls are TRBV12-5 and TRBJ1-4; possibly TRBD1 for D (5 bases). This CDR3 contains 12 residues. The ends were cut back, 0 bases at V and 12 bases at J, with 8 bases in the middle. The germline gives CDR1 LGHNT, CDR2 FRNRAP. In DNA, the CDR3 is TGTGCTAGTGGTTTGGTTACGGGGGAACTGTTTTTT. It encodes CASGLVTGELFF.

This clone was observed a single time. This rearrangement joins TRBV6-5 to TRBJ2-1; TRBD2 agrees at 8 bases. This CDR3 region has 16 residues. CDR1 is MNHEY, CDR2 SVGAGI, per germline. Unmatched junction bases numbered 13, after V lost 4 bases and J lost 8 bases. CDR3 loop: CASSSLGLEDMDEQFF. CDR3 nucleotide sequence: TGTGCCAGCAGTTCCTTGGGACTAGAGGACATGGATGAGCAGTTCTTC.

The chain uses TRBV4-2 and TRBJ1-1, with D possibly being TRBD1 (6 bases). Germline V lookup: CDR1 LGHNA, CDR2 YNFKEQ. The CDR3 runs to 16 residues. The V end lost 3 bases, the J end lost 6 bases, and 20 bases lay between the germline ends. Here the CDR3 DNA reads TGTGCCAGCAGCCAGAGCCAGACAGGAGCTATGGCTGAAGCTTTCTTT. Protein product: CASSQSQTGAMAEAFF.

The chain couples TRBV27 to TRBJ1-3, with 9 nucleotides matching TRBD1. CDR3 length: 15 amino acids. Per germline, CDR1 MNHEY and CDR2 SMNVEV (reference sequence). V gave up 3 bases and J gave up 0 bases; unmatched junction bases: 0. The chain's CDR3 is CASSLTGGSGNTIYF. The CDR3 coding sequence is TGTGCCAGCAGTTTGACAGGGGGCTCTGGAAACACCATATATTTT.